Below, 29 T cell receptor beta chains from the same sample are listed, as sequenced in a study of response to subunit inactivated influenza vaccine. Using its own MiXCR run on the RT-PCR reads, TCRdb lists one record per CDR3 protein. The sample lists a few hundred thousand distinct CDR3 sequences; about 15% were seen once. The sequences come from PBMCs from blood, collected less than 13 days after vaccination. The receptors derive from a man aged 45-60 years who received an inactivated influenza vaccine.

The rearrangement uses TRBV7-9 and TRBJ2-7; TRBD2 agrees at 13 bases. CDR1 is SEHNR and CDR2 is FQNEAQ in the germline V gene (reference sequence). The CDR3 extends over 15 amino acids. V lost 5 bases to trimming and J lost 5 bases; unmatched junction nucleotides: 6. The CDR3 DNA reads TGTGCCAGCAGCCCAGGGACTAGCGGGACCAACGAGCAGTACTTC. Translation: CASSPGTSGTNEQYF.

V is TRBV29-1 and J is TRBJ1-1, with D uncertain. CDR3 length equals 12 residues. Trimming removed 8 bases at V and 1 base at J, with 11 bases between. Germline V lookup: CDR1 SQVTM, CDR2 ANQGSEA. In DNA form, the CDR3 reads TGCAGCTCCCGAGTGGGGAACACTGAAGCTTTCTTT. This codes for CSSRVGNTEAFF.

This rearrangement joins TRBV6-2 or TRBV6-3 to TRBJ2-7; 12 nucleotides line up with TRBD1. J lost 3 bases, V lost 2 bases, and 17 bases had no gene match. The CDR3 extends over 20 amino acids. The germline V gene encodes CDR1 MNHEY and CDR2 SVGEGT. The CDR3 coding sequence is TGTGCCAGCAGTTACCCGATCTCGGGACAGGGGGCTGGACGGGTCTACGAGCAGTACTTC. Protein sequence: CASSYPISGQGAGRVYEQYF.

This clonotype turned up a few times. The rearrangement joins TRBV6-2 or TRBV6-3 to TRBJ1-4, with D possibly being TRBD1 (5 bases). Germline-derived CDR1 and CDR2 are MNHEY and SVGEGT. With 2 bases removed from V and 8 bases from J, the gap between germline ends came to 15 bases. This CDR3 is built from 15 residues. CDR3 nucleotide sequence: TGTGCCAGCAGTTACCTGGACGATGGGGGAGAAAAACTGTTTTTT. This sequence encodes CASSYLDDGGEKLFF.

V usage is TRBV5-6 and J usage is TRBJ1-6, with D tentatively TRBD1 (6 bases). Germline assignment: CDR1 SGHDT and CDR2 YYEEEE. CDR3 length: 15 residues. Trimming cost V 3 bases and J 8 bases, with 15 bases left between them. CDR3 region: CASSSGAGTHSPLHF. The CDR3 nucleotides are TGTGCCAGCAGCTCGGGGGCAGGTACTCATTCACCCCTCCACTTT.

The chain employs TRBV20-1 and TRBJ1-4; 8 bases line up with TRBD1. Germline V CDR1 and CDR2: DFQATT, SNEGSKA (reference sequence). The CDR3 sequence is 17 residues long. The V gene end was trimmed by 5 bases and the J gene end by 2 bases; junction bases not matched to a gene: 13. This chain's CDR3 is CSAAPTGAPYTNEKLFF. CDR3 sequence (DNA): TGCAGTGCTGCCCCGACAGGGGCTCCCTATACTAATGAAAAACTGTTTTTT.

This clonotype occurred a few times. J is TRBJ1-1 and V is TRBV20-1, with D possibly being TRBD1 (5 bases). Trimming pared 3 bases from V and 5 bases from J, leaving 7 bases between. CDR1 and CDR2 from the germline V gene are DFQATT and SNEGSKA (reference sequence). The CDR3 covers 11 residues. CDR3 DNA sequence: TGCAGTGCTAGGGGGGGTACTGAAGCTTTCTTT. Protein product: CSARGGTEAFF.

This clonotype was seen a handful of times. This chain connects TRBV28 to TRBJ2-1; TRBD1 matches 7 bases. The V segment lost 3 bases and the J segment 4 bases; nucleotides outside the gene matches: 6. CDR1 is MDHEN, CDR2 SYDVKM, per germline. The CDR3 has 15 amino acids. Written as DNA, the CDR3 is TGTGCCAGCAGTTTCCCAGGGGGAATTTACAATGAGCAGTTCTTC. As protein: CASSFPGGIYNEQFF.

This clonotype showed up just a few times. The J gene is TRBJ1-5, the V gene TRBV6-1; D perhaps matches TRBD1 (6 bases). Germline lookup yields CDR1 MNHNS and CDR2 SASEGT. The CDR3 loop spans 15 amino acids. Trimming shortened V by 5 bases and J by 6 bases, and 17 bases separated the two germline ends. The DNA of the CDR3 is TGTGCCAGCAGTCCGGGACAAGGGGCGAGTCAGCCCCAGCATTTT. Its protein is CASSPGQGASQPQHF.

This clonotype was counted a few times. The gene calls are TRBV11-2 and TRBJ1-6; TRBD1 matches at 7 bases. J gave up 9 bases and V 2 bases, and 16 bases lay outside the gene matches. Looked up from germline, CDR1 is SGHAT and CDR2 is FQNNGV. The CDR3 runs to 18 residues. CDR3 DNA sequence: TGTGCCAGCAGCTTATTGGGGGGAGACAGGGCGTCGGCTTCACCCCTCCACTTT. This codes for CASSLLGGDRASASPLHF.

The rearrangement joins TRBV30 to TRBJ2-3; TRBD2 matches at 7 bases. The V gene's germline CDR1 is GTSNPN and CDR2 SVGIG (reference sequence). This CDR3 contains 17 residues. J lost 0 bases, V lost 3 bases, and 12 bases had no gene match. CDR3 nucleotides: TGTGCCTGGAGCCCCGCCACCGTAGCGGGTAGCACAGATACGCAGTATTTT. Protein: CAWSPATVAGSTDTQYF.

This rearrangement joins TRBV11-2 to TRBJ2-7; 7 bases are shared with TRBD1. Per germline, CDR1 SGHAT and CDR2 FQNNGV. This CDR3 has 18 amino acids. Germline trimming cut 4 bases from V and 4 bases from J; bases unmatched to any gene: 19. The CDR3 DNA reads as TGTGCCAGCAGCTCTACCGGGACAGCCACCCATACGCGTTACGAGCAGTACTTC. Amino acids: CASSSTGTATHTRYEQYF.

The V gene is TRBV5-1, the J gene TRBJ2-7; 9 bases line up with TRBD2. The V gene's germline CDR1 is SGHRS and CDR2 YFSETQ. V lost 1 base and J lost 0; bases outside the gene matches: 14. This CDR3 contains 19 residues. CDR3 in amino acids: CASSLFPSGTRFPSYEQYF. The DNA for the CDR3 is TGCGCCAGCAGCTTGTTTCCTAGCGGGACACGATTCCCCTCCTACGAGCAGTACTTC.

The chain is built from TRBV4-3 and TRBJ2-3; 7 nucleotides match TRBD2. The germline V gene encodes CDR1 LGHNA and CDR2 YSLEER. The V segment lost 1 base and the J segment 1 base; nucleotides outside the gene matches: 5. The CDR3 extends over 16 amino acids. CDR3 DNA sequence: TGCGCCAGCAGCCAAGGTCAGCGGGGTCGCACAGATACGCAGTATTTT. Residues: CASSQGQRGRTDTQYF.

This clonotype was detected only a few times. This chain links TRBV12-3 or TRBV12-4 with TRBJ2-1; perhaps TRBD2 as D (6 bases). Trimming pared 6 bases from V and 9 bases from J, leaving 21 bases between. This CDR3 region has 15 residues. The CDR3 coding sequence is TGTGCCAGCAGGCCTACTAGCTCCCAGTGGAGTGAGCAGTTCTTC. This encodes CASRPTSSQWSEQFF.

This rearrangement joins TRBV15 to TRBJ1-1; TRBD1 might be the D (5 bases). V was shortened by 5 bases and J by 4 bases, with 14 bases between the two germline ends. The CDR3 is 14 amino acids. CDR1 and CDR2 from the germline V gene are LNHNV and YYDKDF (reference sequence). The CDR3 sequence is CATSRGGLATEAFF. In nucleotides, the CDR3 is TGTGCCACCAGCCGGGGGGGGTTGGCCACTGAAGCTTTCTTT.

V and J are TRBV28 and TRBJ2-6; D call uncertain. CDR3 length equals 16 residues. The ends were cut back, 1 base at V and 0 bases at J, with 7 bases in the middle. Germline V CDR1 and CDR2: MDHEN, SYDVKM. This CDR3 reads CASSLSRTSGANVLTF. The CDR3 bases are TGTGCCAGCAGTTTATCGAGGACCTCTGGGGCCAACGTCCTGACTTTC.

This clonotype has only a few counts. The V and J genes are TRBV11-2 and TRBJ2-3, with TRBD2 identical over 15 bases. V lost 8 bases, J lost 6 bases, and 18 bases stayed unmatched. This CDR3 spans 19 amino acids. CDR1 is SGHAT, CDR2 FQNNGV, per germline. The CDR3 spells CASPPGLAGGHYLDDTQYF. For the CDR3, the DNA is TGTGCCAGCCCACCGGGACTAGCGGGGGGCCACTACCTCGACGATACGCAGTATTTT.

The chain links TRBV9 to TRBJ2-3, with TRBD2 matching over 8 bases. Germline assignment: CDR1 SGDLS and CDR2 YYNGEE. The CDR3 is 15 amino acids. After removal of 1 base from V and 2 bases from J, the junction contained 3 bases not matched to a gene. The CDR3 is CASSVTSGITDTQYF. CDR3 nucleotide sequence: TGTGCCAGCAGCGTAACTAGCGGAATCACAGATACGCAGTATTTT.

V usage is TRBV6-1 and J usage is TRBJ2-1, with D unresolved. This CDR3 contains 16 residues. Trimming took 4 bases from V and 0 from J, leaving 13 bases between them. In germline, CDR1 is MNHNS, CDR2 SASEGT. As DNA, the CDR3 is TGTGCCAGCAGTGCCGGAACAGCCGCCTCCTACAATGAGCAGTTCTTC. This sequence encodes CASSAGTAASYNEQFF.

The chain combines TRBV4-1 with TRBJ1-2, with unresolved D. Germline loops: CDR1 MGHRA, CDR2 YSYEKL. The germline V and J ends were trimmed by 4 bases and 4 bases, with 16 bases remaining between them. The CDR3 is 15 amino acids. CDR3 DNA sequence: TGCGCCAGCAGCCCCACCGCCAGGTTAACCTATGGCTACACCTTC. Translation: CASSPTARLTYGYTF.

This clonotype was counted a few times. The chain couples TRBV10-3 to TRBJ2-3; maybe TRBD2 (5 bases). Germline loops: CDR1 ENHRY, CDR2 SYGVKD. Deletions cut 9 bases from V and 4 bases from J, with 11 bases between. The CDR3 spans 12 residues. CDR3 sequence (DNA): TGTGCCATGGCCCCGCGGGCAGATACGCAGTATTTT. It codes for CAMAPRADTQYF.

J is TRBJ2-3 and V is TRBV15, with no clear D. Per the germline V gene, CDR1 is LNHNV and CDR2 is YYDKDF (reference sequence). The CDR3 is 13 amino acids. Trimming stripped 3 bases from V and 5 bases from J, with 9 bases between. CDR3 region: CATSSRALDTQYF. In DNA, the CDR3 is TGTGCCACCAGCAGTCGGGCGTTAGATACGCAGTATTTT. The full variable domain, its missing parts supplied by reference TRBV15 and TRBJ2-3, is DAMVIQNPRYQVTQFGKPVTLSCSQTLNHNVMYWYQQKSSQAPKLLFHYYDKDFNNEADTPDNFQSRRPNTSFCFLDIRSPGLGDTAMYLCATSSRALDTQYFGPGTRLTVL.

The V call is TRBV28, the J call TRBJ2-3, with TRBD1 matching 7 bases. V lost 2 bases and J lost 3; bases outside the gene matches: 5. Germline V gene lookup returns CDR1 MDHEN and CDR2 SYDVKM. The CDR3 runs to 15 residues. CDR3 in amino acids: CASSLRQGRTDTQYF. Written as DNA, the CDR3 is TGTGCCAGCAGTTTACGACAGGGACGGACAGATACGCAGTATTTT. Full variable domain (outside the CDR3, taken from reference TRBV28 and TRBJ2-3): DVKVTQSSRYLVKRTGEKVFLECVQDMDHENMFWYRQDPGLGLRLIYFSYDVKMKEKGDIPEGYSVSREKKERFSLILESASTNQTSMYLCASSLRQGRTDTQYFGPGTRLTVL.

This chain connects TRBV11-1 to TRBJ2-1, with D possibly matching TRBD2 (6 bases). Germline CDR1 is SGHAT and CDR2 is FQDESV (reference sequence). V was cut by 5 bases and J by 1 base, with 18 bases left in between. The length of the CDR3 is 17 residues. CDR3: CASSPRVGGTSYNEQFF. CDR3 DNA: TGTGCCAGCAGCCCCCGGGTGGGGGGTACTTCCTACAATGAGCAGTTCTTC.

This rearrangement joins TRBV12-3 or TRBV12-4 to TRBJ1-6, with TRBD1 matching 7 bases. The V and J ends lost 0 bases and 9 bases, in that order; junction bases with no gene match: 5. The CDR3 sequence is 15 residues long. CDR3 loop: CASSLAGGGSSPLHF. The CDR3 DNA reads as TGTGCCAGCAGTTTAGCCGGAGGGGGCAGTTCACCCCTCCACTTT.

This clonotype showed up just a few times. This chain joins TRBV4-3 and TRBJ1-1, with D unresolved. Trimming removed 3 bases from V and 3 bases from J, with 14 bases in between. The V gene's germline CDR1 is LGHNA and CDR2 YSLEER. The CDR3 has 15 residues. The CDR3 region has the DNA TGCGCCAGCAGCCAGGAGGACCGACGTGACACTGAAGCTTTCTTT. Its protein is CASSQEDRRDTEAFF.

This clonotype appeared a few times. The genes are TRBV7-4 and TRBJ1-1; maybe TRBD1 (5 bases). Germline CDR1 reads SGHVT; CDR2 reads SQSDAQ. The CDR3 sequence is 15 residues long. The V gene lost 5 bases and the J gene lost 1 base, with 14 bases spanning the gap. Here the CDR3 reads CASSLGPIENTEAFF. The CDR3 DNA reads as TGTGCCAGCAGCCTGGGGCCCATAGAGAACACTGAAGCTTTCTTT.

The rearrangement uses TRBV12-3 or TRBV12-4 and TRBJ1-2; D gene ambiguous. The CDR3 runs to 12 residues. Between the trimmed V and J ends, which lost 3 bases and 5 bases, there was a span of 7 bases. The CDR3 DNA follows: TGTGCCAGCAGTTTTCGGGGTTATGGCTACACCTTC. Its protein is CASSFRGYGYTF.